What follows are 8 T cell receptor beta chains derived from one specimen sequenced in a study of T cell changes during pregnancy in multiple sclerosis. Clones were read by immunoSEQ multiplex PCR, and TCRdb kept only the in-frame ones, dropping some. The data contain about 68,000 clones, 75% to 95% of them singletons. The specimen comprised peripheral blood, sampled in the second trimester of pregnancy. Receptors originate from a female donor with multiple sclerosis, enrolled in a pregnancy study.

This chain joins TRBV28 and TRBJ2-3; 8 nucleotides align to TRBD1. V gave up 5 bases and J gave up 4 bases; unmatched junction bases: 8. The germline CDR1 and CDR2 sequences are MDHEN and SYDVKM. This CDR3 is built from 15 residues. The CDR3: CASSQIQGGADTQYF. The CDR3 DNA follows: TGTGCCAGCAGTCAAATACAGGGGGGTGCAGATACGCAGTATTTT. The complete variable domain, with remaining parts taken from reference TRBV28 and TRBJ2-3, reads DVKVTQSSRYLVKRTGEKVFLECVQDMDHENMFWYRQDPGLGLRLIYFSYDVKMKEKGDIPEGYSVSREKKERFSLILESASTNQTSMYLCASSQIQGGADTQYFGPGTRLTVL.

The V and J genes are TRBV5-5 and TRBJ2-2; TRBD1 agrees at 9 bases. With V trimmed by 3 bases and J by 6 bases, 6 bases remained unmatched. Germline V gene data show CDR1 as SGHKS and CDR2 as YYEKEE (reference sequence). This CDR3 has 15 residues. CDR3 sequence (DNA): TGTGCCAGCAGCTCGGGGGACAGGGTGGCCGGGGAGCTGTTTTTT. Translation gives CASSSGDRVAGELFF.

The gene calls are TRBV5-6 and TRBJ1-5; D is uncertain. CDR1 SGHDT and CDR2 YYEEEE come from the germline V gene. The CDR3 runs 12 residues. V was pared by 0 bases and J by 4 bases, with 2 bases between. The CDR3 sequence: CASSLANQPQHF. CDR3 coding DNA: TGTGCCAGCAGCTTGGCTAATCAGCCCCAGCATTTT.

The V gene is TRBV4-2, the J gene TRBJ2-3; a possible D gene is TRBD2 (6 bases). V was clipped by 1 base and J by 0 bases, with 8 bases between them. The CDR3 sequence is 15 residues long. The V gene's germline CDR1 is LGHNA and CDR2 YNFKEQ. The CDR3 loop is CASSQVGGSTDTQYF. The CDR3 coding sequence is TGTGCCAGCAGCCAAGTGGGGGGTAGCACAGATACGCAGTATTTT.

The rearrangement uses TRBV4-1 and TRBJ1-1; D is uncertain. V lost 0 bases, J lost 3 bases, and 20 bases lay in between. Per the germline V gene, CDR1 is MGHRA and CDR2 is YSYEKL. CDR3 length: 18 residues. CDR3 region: CASSQDWRQRNSHTEAFF. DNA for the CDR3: TGCGCCAGCAGCCAAGATTGGAGGCAGAGGAATAGTCACACTGAAGCTTTCTTT.

CDR3 protein: CARTEADGYTF. The CDR3 bases are TGTGCCCGGACCGAGGCTGATGGCTACACCTTC. The chain links TRBV30 to TRBJ1-2; no definite D call. Germline V gene sequence: CDR1 GTSNPN, CDR2 SVGIG (reference sequence). The V gene lost 8 bases and the J gene lost 6 bases, with 13 bases spanning the gap. The CDR3 extends over 11 amino acids.

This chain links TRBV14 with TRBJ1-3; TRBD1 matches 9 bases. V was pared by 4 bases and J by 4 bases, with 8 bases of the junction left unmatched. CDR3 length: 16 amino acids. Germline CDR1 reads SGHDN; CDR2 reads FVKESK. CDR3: CASSPEQGAHGNTIYF. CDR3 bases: TGTGCCAGCAGCCCCGAACAGGGGGCTCACGGAAACACCATATATTTT.

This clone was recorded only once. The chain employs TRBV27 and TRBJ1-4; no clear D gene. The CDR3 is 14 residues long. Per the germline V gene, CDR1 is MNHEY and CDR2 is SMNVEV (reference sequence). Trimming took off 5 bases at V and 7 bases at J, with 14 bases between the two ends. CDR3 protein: CASSPGGGPEKLFF. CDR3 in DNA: TGTGCCAGCAGTCCCGGAGGAGGGCCTGAAAAACTGTTTTTT.